The present entry profiles one TCR beta chain with its context. The data were obtained in a study of CD8 T cells in Susac syndrome. Germline V lookup: CDR1 SEHNR, CDR2 FQNEAQ (reference sequence). Between the trimmed V and J ends, which lost 4 bases and 6 bases, there was a span of 13 bases. This CDR3 is built from 13 residues. An amount of RNA that ranged from roughly 0.5 to 1 ug was reverse transcribed with random hexamers. Multiplex immunoSEQ PCR targeted 54 Vbeta and 13 Jbeta TCR beta segments. TCRdb re-derived calls from the immunoSEQ multiplex PCR reads in MiXCR, one entry per CDR3 protein. Here the sample spans about 150,000 distinct CDR3 sequences, approximately 95% being singletons.

The chain is built from TRBV7-9 and TRBJ2-7; D is perhaps TRBD1 (5 bases). Material: CD4+ T cells from PBMCs. This TCR was recovered from a human donor with Susac syndrome. The CDR3 DNA sequence: TGTGCCAGCAGCTCGGACCTCAGGGTCGAGCAGTACTTC. Its protein product is CASSSDLRVEQYF.